The clone carrying this TCR beta chain has a handful of counts. Germline and genes here are mouse. From the germline J gene comes the end of the CDR3, since the read stops 4 residues before it. Additional DNA sequences in this sample encode the identical CDR3. Cutaneous lymph nodes were pooled and cells sorted by CD4, CD8alpha, NKG2D, NKG2ACE and more. CDR1 and CDR2 (germline): FNHDT, SITEND (reference sequence). There are 12 residues in the CDR3. The data were obtained in a study of CD8+ T cells in alopecia areata. The sequencing template was cDNA reverse transcribed from extracted RNA. The method was immunoSEQ multiplex PCR; TCRdb's version includes in-frame clones alone and lacks a portion of them. This sample carries about 270,000 clones, none of them present only once.

The chain uses TRBV19 and TRBJ2-7; tentative D call: TRBD1 (6 bases). The sample was CD4+ T cells sorted from a lymph node. The clonotype originates from a C3H/HeJ mouse with alopecia areata. MHC haplotype here: H2-k. The CDR3 sequence: CASSGDKYEQYF. Incomplete CDR3 DNA: TGTGCCAGCAGTGGGGACAAGTAT.